There are a few counts of the clone carrying this T cell receptor beta chain. These data belong to a study of type 1 regulatory T cells. At the level of the study: T-allo10 is an in vitro-generated, Tr1-enriched CD4 T cell product specific for alloantigen.

MiXCR was run by TCRdb on the reads, yielding one entry per CDR3 protein. The sample has about 97,000 distinct CDR3 sequences, roughly a third seen once; the top ten hold about 2.4%. Trimming removed 3 bases from V and 2 bases from J; junction bases left unmatched: 9. Germline-derived CDR1 and CDR2 are SEHNR and FQNEAQ (reference sequence). This CDR3 is built from 18 residues. Source material: CD4+ T cells, either the whole sample or a sorted fraction (not recorded which). This chain uses TRBV7-9 with TRBJ2-1, with 11 nucleotides matching TRBD2. This TCR derives from a human donor in good health. The CDR3 sequence is CASSLRTSGLSPYNEQFF. CDR3 coding DNA: TGTGCCAGCAGCTTGAGGACTAGCGGGCTCTCTCCCTACAATGAGCAGTTCTTC. Combining the CDR3 with reference TRBV7-9 and TRBJ2-1 gives the whole variable domain DTGVSQNPRHKITKRGQNVTFRCDPISEHNRLYWYRQTLGQGPEFLTYFQNEAQLEKSRLLSDRFSAERPKGSFSTLEIQRTEQGDSAMYLCASSLRTSGLSPYNEQFFGPGTRLTVL.